Each of the 32 T cell receptor beta chains below was sequenced from the same sample in a study of cytomegalovirus exposure and HLA in healthy donors. Primers for the PCR totalled 60 Vbeta and 13 Jbeta. Only in-frame clones appear in the TCRdb table, and some are missing; sequencing was by immunoSEQ multiplex PCR. The sample contains tens of thousands of clones, 77% of which appear only once. Sequenced material: PBMCs. Receptors originate from a man aged 50-59 years in good health and CMV-seropositive.

J is TRBJ1-1 and V is TRBV7-9; possible D gene TRBD1, 6 bases. This CDR3 is built from 13 residues. V lost 9 bases to trimming and J lost 0 bases, with 11 bases between them. Germline assignment: CDR1 SEHNR and CDR2 FQNEAQ (reference sequence). In nucleotides, the CDR3 is TGTGCCAGTCAGGACAGCTTGAACACTGAAGCTTTCTTT. As protein: CASQDSLNTEAFF.

The gene calls are TRBV30 and TRBJ1-4; D remains unclear. The CDR3 has 13 amino acids. Trimming removed 6 bases from V and 5 bases from J, with 13 bases in between. CDR1 and CDR2 from the germline V gene are GTSNPN and SVGIG (reference sequence). CDR3 coding DNA: TGTGCCTGTGGGCCCCTGGGCAATGAAAAACTGTTTTTT. Protein sequence: CACGPLGNEKLFF.

This chain uses TRBV7-6 with TRBJ1-1, with 8 bases aligning to TRBD1. The germline CDR1 and CDR2 sequences are SGHVS and FNYEAQ. The CDR3 has 15 amino acids. Trimming took 5 bases from V and 3 from J; bases not matched to a gene: 8. The CDR3 reads CASSATGGYYTEAFF. The CDR3 DNA reads TGTGCCAGCAGCGCTACAGGGGGGTACTACACTGAAGCTTTCTTT.

This clone was detected only once. The genes are TRBV29-1 and TRBJ2-7, with D possibly being TRBD1 (5 bases). The germline V gene has CDR1 SQVTM and CDR2 ANQGSEA. Trimming removed 2 bases at V and 2 bases at J, with 13 bases between. There are 14 residues in the CDR3. The CDR3 coding sequence is TGCAGCGTTGAAACGACAGCCCAGCCCTACGAGCAGTACTTC. This gives the protein CSVETTAQPYEQYF.

This clone came up once. V is TRBV9 and J is TRBJ2-5, with a possible D match to TRBD2 (5 bases). The ends were cut back, 3 bases at V and 5 bases at J, with 8 bases in the middle. Looked up from germline, CDR1 is SGDLS and CDR2 is YYNGEE. This CDR3 region has 12 residues. For the CDR3, the DNA is TGTGCCAGCAGCGGTGGGGAGGAGACCCAGTACTTC. This translates into CASSGGEETQYF.

This chain uses TRBV5-6 with TRBJ2-7; 7 bases align to TRBD2. The CDR3 is 11 residues long. In germline, CDR1 is SGHDT, CDR2 YYEEEE. J was trimmed by 13 bases and V by 4 bases; bases with no gene match: 8. The CDR3 loop is CASSQRGVHYF. The CDR3 bases are TGTGCCAGCAGCCAGCGGGGAGTTCACTACTTC.

The table lists this clone with a count of one. The chain carries TRBV4-1 and TRBJ2-5, with TRBD2 identical over 7 bases. V was pared by 2 bases and J by 2 bases, with 5 bases of the junction left unmatched. This CDR3 has 15 amino acids. CDR1 and CDR2 (germline): MGHRA, YSYEKL. The CDR3: CASSQPGTTQETQYF. The CDR3, as DNA: TGCGCCAGCAGCCAACCCGGGACTACGCAAGAGACCCAGTACTTC.

The rearrangement uses TRBV12-5 and TRBJ2-1, with 7 bases that match TRBD2. The CDR3 has 20 amino acids. Germline-derived CDR1 and CDR2 are LGHNT and FRNRAP. Unmatched junction bases numbered 18, after V lost 0 bases and J lost 4 bases. Written as DNA, the CDR3 is TGTGCTAGTGGTTTGGTCTCTTGGGAGGGAATGGCTTTGGGGTACAATGAGCAGTTCTTC. This sequence encodes CASGLVSWEGMALGYNEQFF.

The chain uses TRBV18 and TRBJ1-5; D ambiguous. This CDR3 has 16 amino acids. The V gene's germline CDR1 is KGHSH and CDR2 LQKENI. The V gene lost 8 bases and the J gene lost 3 bases, with 20 bases spanning the gap. The CDR3 region has the DNA TGTGCCAGCGCGGGCGATTCGAGACTCATCAATCAGCCCCAGCATTTT. It is translated as CASAGDSRLINQPQHF.

The rearrangement uses TRBV7-3 and TRBJ2-3; D unclear. The V and J ends lost 2 bases and 2 bases respectively, with 5 bases between them. This CDR3 has 13 residues. CDR1 and CDR2 (germline): SGHTA, FQGTGA. The CDR3 region has the DNA TGTGCCAGCAGCTTAGACACCACAGATACGCAGTATTTT. This codes for CASSLDTTDTQYF.

J is TRBJ1-1 and V is TRBV7-2; the match to TRBD1 covers 11 bases. The germline V gene encodes CDR1 SGHTA and CDR2 FQGNSA. The CDR3 is made up of 16 amino acids. V shed 1 base and J 6 bases; nucleotides not matched to a gene: 7. The CDR3 nucleotides read TGTGCCAGCAGCTTAGGCCCGGGACAGGGGGTCTCTGAAGCTTTCTTT. Translating it yields CASSLGPGQGVSEAFF.

This clone has a single count. The chain couples TRBV7-8 to TRBJ1-1; 10 nucleotides agree with TRBD1. The V and J ends lost 5 bases and 1 base, in that order; junction bases with no gene match: 7. This CDR3 has 16 amino acids. Germline values: CDR1 SGHVS, CDR2 FQNEAQ. In nucleotides, the CDR3 is TGTGCCAGCAGCAACCGGGACAGGGGACAGAACACTGAAGCTTTCTTT. Translation gives CASSNRDRGQNTEAFF.

Only a few counts were recorded for this clone. The chain couples TRBV9 to TRBJ2-3, with D uncertain. CDR1 and CDR2 (germline): SGDLS, YYNGEE. This CDR3 has 15 amino acids. V gave up 0 bases and J gave up 1 base, with 9 bases separating them. CDR3 in DNA: TGTGCCAGCAGCGTAGATCAGCGAGGCACAGATACGCAGTATTTT. This translates into CASSVDQRGTDTQYF.

The V call is TRBV2, the J call TRBJ2-5; 12 bases agree with TRBD2. This CDR3 contains 18 residues. V lost 6 bases to trimming and J lost 2 bases; unmatched junction nucleotides: 13. Looked up from germline, CDR1 is SNHLY and CDR2 is FYNNEI. CDR3 protein: CASRGGLAGGRRQETQYF. The DNA of the CDR3 is TGTGCCAGCAGGGGGGGGCTAGCGGGAGGGCGGAGGCAAGAGACCCAGTACTTC.

The J gene is TRBJ1-3, the V gene TRBV11-3; 7 nucleotides match TRBD1. CDR3 length: 16 amino acids. After removal of 5 bases from V and 3 bases from J, the junction contained 10 bases not matched to a gene. Germline assignment: CDR1 SGHNT and CDR2 YENEEA. CDR3 DNA sequence: TGTGCCAGCAGCCCAAGACCGGACAGGTTTGGAAACACCATATATTTT. Its translation: CASSPRPDRFGNTIYF. The full variable domain, completed using reference TRBV11-3 and TRBJ1-3, is EAGVVQSPRYKIIEKKQPVAFWCNPISGHNTLYWYLQNLGQGPELLIRYENEEAVDDSQLPKDRFSAERLKGVDSTLKIQPAELGDSAVYLCASSPRPDRFGNTIYFGEGSWLTVV.

The rearrangement links TRBV6-4 to TRBJ2-1; 8 bases align to TRBD1. CDR1 MRHNA and CDR2 SNTAGT come from the germline V gene. The J segment lost 8 bases and the V segment lost 0 bases, leaving 9 bases of the junction unmatched. The CDR3 extends over 16 amino acids. CDR3 region: CASSDSFGTGVDEQFF. The CDR3 nucleotides read TGTGCCAGCAGTGACTCCTTCGGGACAGGAGTGGATGAGCAGTTCTTC.

The sample holds a few counts of this clone. The chain employs TRBV15 and TRBJ1-2, with D perhaps matching TRBD1 (6 bases). The CDR3 contains 14 residues. V was clipped by 1 base and J by 6 bases, with 12 bases between them. CDR1 LNHNV and CDR2 YYDKDF come from the germline V gene (reference sequence). The CDR3 DNA sequence: TGTGCCACCAGCAGAGGGGGGCCGGGTAATGGCTACACCTTC. Amino acid sequence: CATSRGGPGNGYTF.

The rearrangement joins TRBV5-5 to TRBJ2-3, with a tentative D call TRBD1 (5 bases). The CDR3 has 15 amino acids. V lost 6 bases and J lost 6, with 20 bases in between. Germline CDR1 and CDR2: SGHKS and YYEKEE (reference sequence). The CDR3 DNA is TGTGCCAGCATTCCCGTAACAGGAAGTATCGATACGCAGTATTTT. This translates into CASIPVTGSIDTQYF.

The chain is built from TRBV27 and TRBJ2-1; TRBD2 matches at 8 bases. The germline CDR1 and CDR2 sequences are MNHEY and SMNVEV (reference sequence). This CDR3 comprises 13 residues. V dropped 6 bases and J dropped 12; count of bases not matched to a gene: 10. CDR3: CASREGLAVRQFF. The DNA of the CDR3 is TGTGCCAGCAGAGAAGGACTAGCCGTGCGGCAGTTCTTC.

The chain recombines TRBV18 with TRBJ2-1; perhaps TRBD1 as D (5 bases). CDR1 is KGHSH and CDR2 is LQKENI in the germline V gene. The CDR3 runs to 15 residues. Deletions cut 0 bases from V and 4 bases from J, with 10 bases between. The CDR3 DNA follows: TGTGCCAGCTCACCACCGAGCAGGGTGTACAATGAGCAGTTCTTC. It encodes CASSPPSRVYNEQFF.

This clone has a handful of counts. The chain links TRBV27 to TRBJ2-5; the D gene is possibly TRBD2 (6 bases). Germline CDR1 reads MNHEY; CDR2 reads SMNVEV (reference sequence). The CDR3 sequence is 10 residues long. The V end was cut by 8 bases, the J end by 7 bases, with 8 bases between. Here the CDR3 reads CASGGGTQYF. The CDR3 DNA follows: TGTGCCAGCGGGGGAGGGACCCAGTACTTC.

This clone came up once. The chain recombines TRBV7-3 with TRBJ2-1, with D hard to call. Per the germline V gene, CDR1 is SGHTA and CDR2 is FQGTGA. The CDR3 has 14 amino acids. Trimming cost V 5 bases and J 8 bases, with 16 bases left between them. Here the CDR3 DNA reads TGTGCCAGCAGCGTCCTCCACGGGTCGTATGAGCAGTTCTTC. This gives the protein CASSVLHGSYEQFF.

The chain combines TRBV19 with TRBJ1-1, with 7 positions matching TRBD1. The CDR3 is made up of 15 amino acids. The germline V gene has CDR1 LNHDA and CDR2 SQIVND (reference sequence). The ends lost 5 bases at V and 1 base at J; junction bases unmatched: 7. CDR3 DNA sequence: TGTGCCAGTAGTGGTCACAGGGGTGGGAACACTGAAGCTTTCTTT. It yields the protein CASSGHRGGNTEAFF.

This clone was counted only a few times. J is TRBJ2-7 and V is TRBV4-3; perhaps TRBD1 as D (5 bases). The V gene's germline CDR1 is LGHNA and CDR2 YSLEER. This CDR3 spans 16 amino acids. Trimming cost V 1 base and J 0 bases, with 13 bases left between them. CDR3: CASSQVRTLSSYEQYF. The CDR3 nucleotides are TGCGCCAGCAGCCAAGTACGGACACTGAGCTCCTACGAGCAGTACTTC.

This clone has just one count. The chain recombines TRBV6-5 with TRBJ1-2, with 7 bases that match TRBD1. The length of the CDR3 is 14 residues. The V gene end was trimmed by 2 bases and the J gene end by 4 bases; junction bases not matched to a gene: 4. In germline, CDR1 is MNHEY, CDR2 SVGAGI. The DNA of the CDR3 is TGTGCCAGCAGTTACCGACAGGGTCTCTATGGCTACACCTTC. This gives the protein CASSYRQGLYGYTF.

The chain employs TRBV5-1 and TRBJ2-3, with 7 bases fitting TRBD2. Germline CDR1 reads SGHRS; CDR2 reads YFSETQ. V shed 5 bases and J 0 bases; nucleotides not matched to a gene: 3. The CDR3 is made up of 14 amino acids. The CDR3 DNA reads TGCGCCAGCAGGGGGGGGGTCAGCACAGATACGCAGTATTTT. Translated: CASRGGVSTDTQYF.

The chain has TRBV7-2 and TRBJ2-7, with 10 bases identical to TRBD2. Germline trimming cut 0 bases from V and 2 bases from J; bases unmatched to any gene: 1. This CDR3 is built from 15 residues. Germline V gives CDR1 SGHTA, CDR2 FQGNSA. The CDR3 nucleotides read TGTGCCAGCAGCTTAGCCCTAGCGGGAGCCTACGAGCAGTACTTC. It codes for CASSLALAGAYEQYF.

The chain uses TRBV19 and TRBJ2-1; 12 bases line up with TRBD2. Germline assignment: CDR1 LNHDA and CDR2 SQIVND (reference sequence). Trimming cost V 8 bases and J 8 bases; bases outside gene matches: 7. The CDR3 runs 14 residues. The CDR3 protein is CASRLAGVYDEQFF. The DNA of the CDR3 is TGTGCCAGTCGACTAGCGGGAGTATATGATGAGCAGTTCTTC.

This clone has a handful of counts. J is TRBJ2-1 and V is TRBV30; D perhaps matches TRBD2 (6 bases). The V end was cut by 8 bases, the J end by 6 bases, with 14 bases between. CDR1 GTSNPN and CDR2 SVGIG come from the germline V gene (reference sequence). There are 12 residues in the CDR3. The CDR3 DNA sequence: TGTGCCCACGGAGGGGCTAGCAATGAGCAGTTCTTC. Translated: CAHGGASNEQFF.

This clone has more than one count but fewer than ten. This chain connects TRBV4-1 to TRBJ2-1, with 9 bases aligning to TRBD2. CDR1 and CDR2 (germline): MGHRA, YSYEKL. The CDR3 contains 15 residues. V shed 4 bases and J 8 bases; nucleotides not matched to a gene: 9. The chain's CDR3 is CASSLAGAASDEQFF. The DNA for the CDR3 is TGCGCCAGCAGCCTAGCGGGAGCAGCTAGCGATGAGCAGTTCTTC.

This rearrangement joins TRBV29-1 to TRBJ2-7; possibly TRBD1 for D (5 bases). The V end was cut by 8 bases, the J end by 3 bases, with 14 bases between. CDR3 size: 12 residues. From germline, CDR1 is SQVTM and CDR2 ANQGSEA. The CDR3 here is CSLRPGNYEQYF. The CDR3 nucleotides read TGCAGCCTCAGACCAGGGAACTACGAGCAGTACTTC.

The chain is built from TRBV29-1 and TRBJ2-5; tentatively, D is TRBD1 (6 bases). V was cut by 8 bases and J by 4 bases, with 14 bases left in between. The length of the CDR3 is 12 residues. Germline-derived CDR1 and CDR2 are SQVTM and ANQGSEA. As DNA, the CDR3 is TGCAGCACCCGGACAGCGGTAGAGACCCAGTACTTC. It yields the protein CSTRTAVETQYF.